A selection of T cell receptor beta chains follows, all from one sample in a study of human T cells and chemical hapten exposure. TCRdb redid the calling of the RACE reads with MiXCR, one entry per CDR3 protein. The profile shows about 120,000 distinct CDR3 sequences, roughly an eighth of them singletons. The sequences come from whole blood, collected in connection with sensitization to the hapten diphenylcyclopropenone (DPC). The origin of the receptors is a man between 18 and 29 years old with alopecia areata. Some clones in this sample may be carry-over from other donors' samples. Both conserved end residues are part of each CDR3. Fields, in order: V gene, clone size, D gene, J gene, CDR3 length, CDR3 DNA, CDR3 protein. D genes are given only for firm matches. The size field is filled for only some rows; it gives once, few, many or a size class.

V: TRBV5-1
size: -
D: -
J: TRBJ1-1
length: 15
DNA: TGCGCCAGCAGCTTATCCCCTTTCACGCACACTGAAGCTTTCTTT
CDR3: CASSLSPFTHTEAFF

V: TRBV4-3
size: few
D: TRBD2
J: TRBJ2-1
length: 17
DNA: TGCGCCAGCAGCCCCGGACTAGCGGGGGCTTCCTACAATGAGCAGTTCTTC
CDR3: CASSPGLAGASYNEQFF

V: TRBV20-1
size: -
D: -
J: TRBJ1-5
length: 12
DNA: TGCAGTGCTAATAGGGAGGGCCAGCCCCAGCATTTT
CDR3: CSANREGQPQHF

V: TRBV6-5
size: -
D: -
J: TRBJ1-5
length: 13
DNA: TGTGCCAGCAGTTCCCTCGAAAGTCAGCCCCAGCATTTT
CDR3: CASSSLESQPQHF

V: TRBV20-1
size: few
D: TRBD1
J: TRBJ2-5
length: 16
DNA: TGCAGTGCTAGCCGGACAGGGCCGGGGTACCAAGAGACCCAGTACTTC
CDR3: CSASRTGPGYQETQYF

V: TRBV5-4
size: few
D: TRBD1
J: TRBJ1-1
length: 15
DNA: TGTGCCAGCAGCTTGGGGGGACAGCTCAGCACTGAAGCTTTCTTT
CDR3: CASSLGGQLSTEAFF

V: TRBV24-1
size: few
D: -
J: TRBJ1-5
length: 16
DNA: TGTGCCACCAGTGGTCCAGGTGCCCTTAGCAATCAGCCCCAGCATTTT
CDR3: CATSGPGALSNQPQHF

V: TRBV11-2
size: -
D: -
J: TRBJ2-2
length: 14
DNA: TGTGCCAGCAGCTTACGGGACGCCACCGGGGAGCTGTTTTTT
CDR3: CASSLRDATGELFF

V: TRBV7-6
size: many
D: -
J: TRBJ1-5
length: 15
DNA: TGTGCCAGCAGCTTAGCCGACGGACCAAATCAGCCCCAGCATTTT
CDR3: CASSLADGPNQPQHF

V: TRBV20-1
size: few
D: TRBD1
J: TRBJ2-5
length: 14
DNA: TGCAGTGCTCGAAAGGGACAGGGGCGGGAGACCCAGTACTTC
CDR3: CSARKGQGRETQYF

V: TRBV20-1
size: -
D: TRBD2
J: TRBJ2-1
length: 19
DNA: TGCAGTGCTAAAGCTCGTGGCACTAGCGGCCCAAGCTCCTACAATGAGCAGTTCTTC
CDR3: CSAKARGTSGPSSYNEQFF

V: TRBV6-2/TRBV6-3
size: -
D: -
J: TRBJ1-5
length: 16
DNA: TGTGCCAGCAGCTCCATCCGACGGGGAGGCAATCAGCCCCAGCATTTT
CDR3: CASSSIRRGGNQPQHF

V: TRBV28
size: -
D: TRBD2
J: TRBJ2-1
length: 15
DNA: TGTGCCAGCAGTACCCGGCGGGGGGACTACAATGAGCAGTTCTTC
CDR3: CASSTRRGDYNEQFF

V: TRBV9
size: -
D: -
J: TRBJ1-6
length: 14
DNA: TGTGCCAGCAGCGTAGTAGGCAGCAGTGCGGCCCTCCACTTT
CDR3: CASSVVGSSAALHF

V: TRBV7-2
size: many
D: -
J: TRBJ1-5
length: 14
DNA: TGTGCCAGCAGCGCGTTCAGGGAGGGTCAGCCCCAGCATTTT
CDR3: CASSAFREGQPQHF

V: TRBV5-1
size: few
D: -
J: TRBJ1-3
length: 14
DNA: TGCGCCAGCAGCACAGACCTCACTGGAAACACCATATATTTT
CDR3: CASSTDLTGNTIYF

V: TRBV7-2
size: few
D: -
J: TRBJ1-2
length: 14
DNA: TGTGCCAGCAAAATCAGCGACAGGTCTTATGGCTACACCTTC
CDR3: CASKISDRSYGYTF

V: TRBV6-2/TRBV6-3
size: once
D: TRBD2
J: TRBJ2-6
length: 21
DNA: TGTGCCAGCAGCCCACATCGGCCGGTAGGGAGGGATCCCTCTGGGGCCAACGTCCTGACTTTC
CDR3: CASSPHRPVGRDPSGANVLTF

V: TRBV28
size: many
D: -
J: TRBJ2-3
length: 13
DNA: TGTGCCCTTGTGGGGCCTAGCACAGATACGCAGTATTTT
CDR3: CALVGPSTDTQYF

V: TRBV24-1
size: few
D: -
J: TRBJ2-2
length: 14
DNA: TGTGCCACAGGGAGGGGGTCGAACACCGGGGAGCTGTTTTTT
CDR3: CATGRGSNTGELFF

V: TRBV7-9
size: few
D: TRBD1
J: TRBJ2-5
length: 15
DNA: TGTGCCAGCAGCCCCCTCGGGACAGCAAGAGAGACCCAGTACTTC
CDR3: CASSPLGTARETQYF

V: TRBV7-2
size: -
D: -
J: TRBJ2-7
length: 14
DNA: TGTGCCAGCAGCTTAAATCCGTACTCCTACGAGCAGTACTTC
CDR3: CASSLNPYSYEQYF

V: TRBV10-1
size: many
D: TRBD1
J: TRBJ2-6
length: 17
DNA: TGCGCCAGCAGTGAGGACGACAGGGGGTCTGGGGCCAACGTCCTGACTTTC
CDR3: CASSEDDRGSGANVLTF

V: TRBV7-8
size: few
D: -
J: TRBJ2-2
length: 17
DNA: TGTGCCAGCAGCTCGAACCTTGTAGGGATCAACACCGGGGAGCTGTTTTTT
CDR3: CASSSNLVGINTGELFF

V: TRBV20-1
size: few
D: -
J: TRBJ1-1
length: 12
DNA: TGCAGTGCTCAGGACAGCGACACTGAAGCTTTCTTT
CDR3: CSAQDSDTEAFF

V: TRBV5-1
size: few
D: TRBD2
J: TRBJ2-1
length: 16
DNA: TGCGCCAGCAGCTTTCTAGCGGGGGCCTCCTACAATGAGCAGTTCTTC
CDR3: CASSFLAGASYNEQFF

V: TRBV28
size: -
D: -
J: TRBJ2-7
length: 14
DNA: TGTGCCAGCAGTTTGTCAATCCTAGGCTACGAGCAGTACTTC
CDR3: CASSLSILGYEQYF

V: TRBV18
size: -
D: -
J: TRBJ2-7
length: 18
DNA: TGTGCCAGCTCACCGAGGAACGTACCGGGACGGGCGCCCGTCGGGCAGTACTTC
CDR3: CASSPRNVPGRAPVGQYF

V: TRBV28
size: many
D: -
J: TRBJ2-1
length: 11
DNA: TGTGCCAGCAGTTACTACAGTGAGCAGTTCTTC
CDR3: CASSYYSEQFF

V: TRBV4-2
size: few
D: -
J: TRBJ2-5
length: 16
DNA: TGTGCCAGCAGCCAAGATCGCGAGGCTTCGAAAGAGACCCAGTACTTC
CDR3: CASSQDREASKETQYF

V: TRBV20-1
size: -
D: -
J: TRBJ1-6
length: 11
DNA: TGCAGTGCTAGAGGGAGTTCACCCCTCCACTTT
CDR3: CSARGSSPLHF

V: TRBV27
size: -
D: -
J: TRBJ1-6
length: 14
DNA: TGTGCCAGCAGGGTCTGGGGGGCAGGTTCACCCCTCCACTTT
CDR3: CASRVWGAGSPLHF

V: TRBV7-9
size: many
D: TRBD2
J: TRBJ2-4
length: 15
DNA: TGTGCCAGCAGCTTAAAGCGGGGGAACAAAAACATTCAGTACTTC
CDR3: CASSLKRGNKNIQYF

V: TRBV6-6
size: few
D: -
J: TRBJ2-7
length: 14
DNA: TGTGCCAGCAGTTACCCAGGGACATCCTACGAGCAGTACTTC
CDR3: CASSYPGTSYEQYF

V: TRBV29-1
size: -
D: -
J: TRBJ2-7
length: 14
DNA: TGCAGCGTTGTCTTCGGGACGGTCCCCTACGAGCAGTACTTC
CDR3: CSVVFGTVPYEQYF

V: TRBV5-1
size: -
D: -
J: TRBJ1-2
length: 15
DNA: TGCGCCAGCAGCTTGGCGGTGAAGGGGAACTATGGCTACACCTTC
CDR3: CASSLAVKGNYGYTF

V: TRBV7-6
size: few
D: -
J: TRBJ1-1
length: 19
DNA: TGTGCCAGCAGCCCTGTCCTACAGGGTAAGAGCGACATGAACACTGAAGCTTTCTTT
CDR3: CASSPVLQGKSDMNTEAFF

V: TRBV9
size: few
D: -
J: TRBJ1-6
length: 14
DNA: TGTGCCAGCAGCGTAGGGCCGGAGGATTCACCCCTCCACTTT
CDR3: CASSVGPEDSPLHF

V: TRBV5-1
size: many
D: -
J: TRBJ2-1
length: 12
DNA: TGCGCCAGCAGACTGGGCCCTAATGAGCAGTTCTTC
CDR3: CASRLGPNEQFF

V: TRBV4-2
size: many
D: -
J: TRBJ1-4
length: 16
DNA: TGTGCCAGCAGCCAAGGAGGGACATCAACTAATGAAAAACTGTTTTTT
CDR3: CASSQGGTSTNEKLFF

V: TRBV7-9
size: few
D: -
J: TRBJ2-6
length: 15
DNA: TGTGCCAGCAGCCCGCCGGGGGCCGGGGCCAACGTCCTGACTTTC
CDR3: CASSPPGAGANVLTF

V: TRBV7-2
size: -
D: -
J: TRBJ1-2
length: 16
DNA: TGTGCCAGCAGCCCCGAAATGGGGACATGGAACTATGGCTACACCTTC
CDR3: CASSPEMGTWNYGYTF

V: TRBV6-5
size: -
D: TRBD1
J: TRBJ2-7
length: 15
DNA: TGTGCCAGCAGTTACCGACGGGACAGGGTAAGGGAGCAGTACTTC
CDR3: CASSYRRDRVREQYF

V: TRBV27
size: few
D: TRBD1
J: TRBJ1-1
length: 14
DNA: TGTGCCAGCGCCCGACAGGGGGTGAACACTGAAGCTTTCTTT
CDR3: CASARQGVNTEAFF

V: TRBV12-3/TRBV12-4
size: -
D: -
J: TRBJ2-4
length: 11
DNA: TGTGCCAGCCGCGGGAAAAACATTCAGTACTTC
CDR3: CASRGKNIQYF

V: TRBV2
size: many
D: -
J: TRBJ1-2
length: 13
DNA: TGTGCCAGCAGTGAACAGGGCTCCTATGGCTACACCTTC
CDR3: CASSEQGSYGYTF

V: TRBV7-9
size: few
D: -
J: TRBJ2-1
length: 12
DNA: TGTGCCAGCAGCGCAGGGTTTAATGAGCAGTTCTTC
CDR3: CASSAGFNEQFF

V: TRBV6-2/TRBV6-3
size: -
D: -
J: TRBJ2-3
length: 16
DNA: TGTGCCAGCAGTCGTGGTTCGGGGGTCCCCACAGATACGCAGTATTTT
CDR3: CASSRGSGVPTDTQYF

V: TRBV7-6
size: -
D: TRBD1
J: TRBJ1-2
length: 16
DNA: TGTGCCAGCAGCCGGGGACAGAGAACAGCTAACTATGGCTACACCTTC
CDR3: CASSRGQRTANYGYTF

V: TRBV7-3
size: many
D: -
J: TRBJ2-5
length: 14
DNA: TGTGCCAGCAGCTTAACCGGGAACCAAGAGACCCAGTACTTC
CDR3: CASSLTGNQETQYF

V: TRBV29-1
size: -
D: -
J: TRBJ2-3
length: 12
DNA: TGCAGCGGACGGGACCTCTTAAATACGCAGTATTTT
CDR3: CSGRDLLNTQYF

V: TRBV9
size: few
D: -
J: TRBJ1-1
length: 12
DNA: TGTGCCAGCAGACCAGTGAACACTGAAGCTTTCTTT
CDR3: CASRPVNTEAFF

V: TRBV20-1
size: -
D: -
J: TRBJ2-5
length: 13
DNA: TGCAGTGCTAGGTCGGCAGGAAAAGAGACCCAGTACTTC
CDR3: CSARSAGKETQYF

V: TRBV7-2
size: few
D: -
J: TRBJ2-2
length: 15
DNA: TGTGCCAGCAGTCGGAAGGCTCAGGGGACCGGGGAGCTGTTTTTT
CDR3: CASSRKAQGTGELFF

V: TRBV5-6
size: many
D: -
J: TRBJ2-4
length: 16
DNA: TGTGCCAGCAGCTTTTTCGAGCGGGCCGTGGAGAACATTCAGTACTTC
CDR3: CASSFFERAVENIQYF

V: TRBV5-5
size: many
D: -
J: TRBJ2-5
length: 14
DNA: TGTGCCAGCAGCTTGGCAGGGAACCGGGAGACCCAGTACTTC
CDR3: CASSLAGNRETQYF

V: TRBV10-3
size: -
D: TRBD2
J: TRBJ2-5
length: 14
DNA: TGTGCCATCAAGCTAGCGGGGGGCGAAGAGACCCAGTACTTC
CDR3: CAIKLAGGEETQYF

V: TRBV28
size: -
D: -
J: TRBJ2-5
length: 13
DNA: TGTGCCAGCGTTCAGAAGATAAGAGAGACCCAGTACTTC
CDR3: CASVQKIRETQYF

V: TRBV20-1
size: -
D: TRBD2
J: TRBJ2-5
length: 14
DNA: TGCAGTGCTCAGACTAGCGGGGACGTAGAGACCCAGTACTTC
CDR3: CSAQTSGDVETQYF